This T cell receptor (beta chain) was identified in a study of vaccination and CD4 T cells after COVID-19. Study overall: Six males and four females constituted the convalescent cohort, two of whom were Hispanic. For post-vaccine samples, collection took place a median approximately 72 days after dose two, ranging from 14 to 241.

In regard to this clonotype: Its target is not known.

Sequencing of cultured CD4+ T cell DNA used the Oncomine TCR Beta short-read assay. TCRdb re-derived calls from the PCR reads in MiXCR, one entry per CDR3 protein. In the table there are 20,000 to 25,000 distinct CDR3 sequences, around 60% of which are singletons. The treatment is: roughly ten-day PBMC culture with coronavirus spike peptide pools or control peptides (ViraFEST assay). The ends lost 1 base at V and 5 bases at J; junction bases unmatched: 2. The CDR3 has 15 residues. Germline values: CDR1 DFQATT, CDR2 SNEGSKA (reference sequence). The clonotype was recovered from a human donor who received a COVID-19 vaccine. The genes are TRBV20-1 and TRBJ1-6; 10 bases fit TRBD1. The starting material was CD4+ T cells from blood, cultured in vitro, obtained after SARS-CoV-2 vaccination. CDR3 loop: CSARGGTGDNSPLHF. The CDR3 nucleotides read TGCAGTGCTAGAGGGGGGACAGGGGATAATTCACCCCTCCACTTT.